This T cell receptor beta chain was found in a study of T cells in Graves' hyperthyroidism and ophthalmopathy. Broader study findings: Patients with ophthalmopathy were separated from those with stable hyperthyroidism by a 13 V-J model.

Amplified TCR beta CDR3 regions derived from RNA transcripts. HTBI primers were used for first-round RT-PCR of the TCR CDR3. TCRdb redid the calling of the multiplex PCR reads with MiXCR, one entry per CDR3 protein. The table records 250,000 to 400,000 distinct CDR3 sequences, about 13% of them present only once. The germline V gene encodes CDR1 SGHTA and CDR2 FQGNSA. The CDR3 is 16 residues long. Germline trimming cut 5 bases from V and 4 bases from J; bases unmatched to any gene: 6. This clonotype was detected many times. Its target is unknown. Reasons for excluding patients were uncontrolled infection, other autoimmune disease, pregnancy or lactation. Extraction of PBMCs used roughly 9.6 ml of fresh peripheral blood.

This chain joins TRBV7-2 and TRBJ2-3; 13 positions agree with TRBD2. The sample comprised blood. The source is a woman in her 40s with Graves' ophthalmopathy. CDR3 DNA sequence: TGTGCCAGCAGCCCAAGACTAGCGGGAGGTGCAGATACGCAGTATTTT. This codes for CASSPRLAGGADTQYF.